The sample holds one count of the clone carrying this TCR beta chain. This sample stems from a study of blood T cell repertoires in COVID-19. In the study overall: COVID-19 samples from acute and convalescent phases originated in the United States, Italy and Spain. Nucleic acid was either cDNA or gDNA, and it came from T cells, B-cell-depleted T cells, or PBMCs.

TCRdb keeps only in-frame clones here, not all; method: immunoSEQ multiplex PCR. The data show about 260,000 clones, about 85% seen once. Trimming removed 0 bases from V and 0 bases from J, with 7 bases in between. This CDR3 is built from 15 residues. Germline CDR1 and CDR2: SGHNT and YYREEE (reference sequence). Sequences were obtained from peripheral blood. The V and J genes are TRBV5-4 and TRBJ2-1; tentatively, D is TRBD1 (6 bases). The origin of this receptor is a man aged 60-69 years with acute or convalescent COVID-19. As DNA, the CDR3 is TGTGCCAGCAGCTTGGGGGGGCCCTCCTACAATGAGCAGTTCTTC. Encoded protein: CASSLGGPSYNEQFF.